The TCR beta chain described here comes from a study of cytomegalovirus exposure and HLA in healthy donors. General observations from the study: Association with HLA alleles at 0.05 false discovery rate was found for around 15,000 TCR beta sequences in a later analysis. The study labeled around 160 TCR beta chains cytomegalovirus-associated. Equally common other TCR beta chains were less clonally expanded than HLA-associated ones, a later analysis found.

As for this clone: What it binds is not known.

Both 60 Vbeta primers and 13 Jbeta primers went into the PCR. The table came from immunoSEQ multiplex PCR; TCRdb's copy has only in-frame clones and leaves some out. The sample lists 140,000 to 150,000 clones; less than 85% were seen once. Germline V gene lookup returns CDR1 SGHDN and CDR2 FVKESK. This CDR3 spans 13 amino acids. Trimming took off 0 bases at V and 7 bases at J, with 6 bases between the two ends. The receptor comes from a woman aged 55-69 years in good health and CMV-seropositive. V is TRBV14 and J is TRBJ1-4, with no clear D. What was sequenced was PBMCs. The CDR3 DNA reads TGTGCCAGCAGCCAAGATGAGGGTGAAAAACTGTTTTTT. Amino acid sequence: CASSQDEGEKLFF.